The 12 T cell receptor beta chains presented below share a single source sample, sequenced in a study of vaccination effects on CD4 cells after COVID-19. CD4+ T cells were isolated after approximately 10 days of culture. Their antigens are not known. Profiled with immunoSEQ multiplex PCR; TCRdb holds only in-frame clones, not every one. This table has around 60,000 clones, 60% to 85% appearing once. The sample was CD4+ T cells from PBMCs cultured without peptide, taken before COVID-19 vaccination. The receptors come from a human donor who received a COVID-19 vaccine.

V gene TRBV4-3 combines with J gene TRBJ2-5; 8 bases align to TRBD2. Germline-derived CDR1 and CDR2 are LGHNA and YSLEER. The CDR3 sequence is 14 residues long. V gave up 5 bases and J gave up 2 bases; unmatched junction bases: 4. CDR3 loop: CASSFRGGQETQYF. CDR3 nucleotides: TGCGCCAGCAGCTTCCGCGGGGGGCAAGAGACCCAGTACTTC.

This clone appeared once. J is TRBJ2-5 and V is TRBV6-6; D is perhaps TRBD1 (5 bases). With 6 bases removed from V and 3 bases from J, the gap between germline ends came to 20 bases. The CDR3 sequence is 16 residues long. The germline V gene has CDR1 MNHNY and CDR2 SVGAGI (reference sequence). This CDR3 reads CASRDLLTDSKETQYF. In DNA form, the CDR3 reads TGTGCCAGCAGAGACCTATTGACAGACTCAAAAGAGACCCAGTACTTC.

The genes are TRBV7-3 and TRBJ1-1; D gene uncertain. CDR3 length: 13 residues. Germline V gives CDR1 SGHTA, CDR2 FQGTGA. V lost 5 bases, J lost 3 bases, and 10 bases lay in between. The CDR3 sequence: CASSPRVDTEAFF. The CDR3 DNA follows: TGTGCCAGCAGCCCACGTGTGGACACTGAAGCTTTCTTT.

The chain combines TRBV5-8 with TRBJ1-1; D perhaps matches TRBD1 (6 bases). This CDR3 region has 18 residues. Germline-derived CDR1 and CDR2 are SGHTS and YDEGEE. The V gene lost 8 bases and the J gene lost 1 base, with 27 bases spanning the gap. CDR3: CASPDSLNRASGNTEAFF. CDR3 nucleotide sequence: TGTGCCAGTCCGGATTCCTTGAACAGGGCATCAGGGAACACTGAAGCTTTCTTT.

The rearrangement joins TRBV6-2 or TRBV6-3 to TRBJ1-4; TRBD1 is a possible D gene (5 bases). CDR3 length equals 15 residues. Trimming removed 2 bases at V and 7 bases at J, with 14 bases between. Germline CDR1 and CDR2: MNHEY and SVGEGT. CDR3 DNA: TGTGCCAGCAGTTACGTAGGGGTTGATGGTGAAAAACTGTTTTTT. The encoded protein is CASSYVGVDGEKLFF.

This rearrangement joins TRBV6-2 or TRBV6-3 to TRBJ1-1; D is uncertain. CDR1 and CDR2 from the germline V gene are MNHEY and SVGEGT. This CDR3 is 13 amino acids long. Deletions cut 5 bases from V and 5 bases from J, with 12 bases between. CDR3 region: CASSPRQLTEAFF. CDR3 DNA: TGTGCCAGCAGTCCCAGACAATTAACTGAAGCTTTCTTT.

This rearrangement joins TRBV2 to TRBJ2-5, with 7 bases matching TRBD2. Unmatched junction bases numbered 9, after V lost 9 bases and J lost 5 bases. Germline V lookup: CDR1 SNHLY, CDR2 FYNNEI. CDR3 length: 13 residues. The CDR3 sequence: CASASSGRETQYF. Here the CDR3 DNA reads TGTGCCAGTGCGTCTAGCGGAAGGGAGACCCAGTACTTC.

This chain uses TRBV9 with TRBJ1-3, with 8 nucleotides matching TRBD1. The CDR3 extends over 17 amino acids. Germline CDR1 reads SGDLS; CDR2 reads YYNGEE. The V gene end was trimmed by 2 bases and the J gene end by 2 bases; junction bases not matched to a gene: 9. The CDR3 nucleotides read TGTGCCAGCAGCGTGGGGTCGGGCAGGGGGCCTGGAAACACCATATATTTT. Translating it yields CASSVGSGRGPGNTIYF.

This chain's CDR3 is CAWGVGRSSSGANVLTF. For the CDR3, the DNA is TGTGCCTGGGGAGTAGGCAGATCCAGCTCTGGGGCCAACGTCCTGACTTTC. The J gene is TRBJ2-6, the V gene TRBV30; D gene ambiguous. The V and J ends lost 5 bases and 0 bases respectively, with 17 bases between them. The CDR3 runs 17 residues. Germline-derived CDR1 and CDR2 are GTSNPN and SVGIG (reference sequence).

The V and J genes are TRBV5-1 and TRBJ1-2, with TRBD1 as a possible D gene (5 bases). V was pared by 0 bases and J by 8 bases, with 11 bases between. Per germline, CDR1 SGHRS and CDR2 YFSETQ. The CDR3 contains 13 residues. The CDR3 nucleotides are TGCGCCAGCAGCTTGGACAGGCTAGGGGGCTACACCTTC. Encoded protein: CASSLDRLGGYTF.

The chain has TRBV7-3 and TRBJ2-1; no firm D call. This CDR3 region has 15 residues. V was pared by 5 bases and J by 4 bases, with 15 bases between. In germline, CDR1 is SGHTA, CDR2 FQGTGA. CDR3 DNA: TGTGCCAGCAGCCAGACGGATCGCCCGTACAATGAGCAGTTCTTC. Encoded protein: CASSQTDRPYNEQFF. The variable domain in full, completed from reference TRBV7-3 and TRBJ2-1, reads GAGVSQTPSNKVTEKGKYVELRCDPISGHTALYWYRQSLGQGPEFLIYFQGTGAADDSGLPNDRFFAVRPEGSVSTLKIQRTERGDSAVYLCASSQTDRPYNEQFFGPGTRLTVL.

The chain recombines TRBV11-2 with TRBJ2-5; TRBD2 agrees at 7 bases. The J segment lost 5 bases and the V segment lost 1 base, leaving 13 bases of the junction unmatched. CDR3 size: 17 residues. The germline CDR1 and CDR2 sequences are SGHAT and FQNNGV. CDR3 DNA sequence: TGTGCCAGCAGCTTAGGACAAGGCGGGGGATGGGGTGAGACCCAGTACTTC. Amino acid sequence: CASSLGQGGGWGETQYF.